Listed below are T cell receptor beta chains from one sample, sequenced in a study of blood T cell repertoires in COVID-19. Method: immunoSEQ multiplex PCR; TCRdb's copy keeps in-frame clones and lacks some. The repertoire includes 60,000 or so clones, 65% to 80% of them detected once, and approximately 21% sits in the top ten. Source material: peripheral blood. Every receptor here comes from a man aged 30 to 45 with COVID-19, enrolled during active disease. The conserved cysteine and the conserved F or W are not part of the CDR3 here. For some rows the clone size is stated as once, few or many, or as a class when expanded; others skip it.

CDR3 length	J gene	V gene	clone size	CDR3 protein
15	TRBJ1-1	TRBV11-3	-	ASSARTGGNRNTEAF
14	TRBJ2-1	TRBV7-3	-	ASSYLAHGLGNEQF
16	TRBJ2-5	TRBV10-3	-	AISEPSTSGGSMETQY
15	TRBJ2-7	TRBV14	-	ASSQERGQTSSYEQY
16	TRBJ2-1	TRBV9	once	ASSVLSGSGGAYNEQF
14	TRBJ2-7	TRBV2	-	ASSTPDRLNTYEQY
12	TRBJ2-3	TRBV3-1/TRBV3-2	-	ASSQHHSLRTQY
14	TRBJ2-3	TRBV2	-	ASSNKTSGRGTTQY
11	TRBJ2-1	TRBV6-5	-	ASSPAGGREQF
12	TRBJ1-1	TRBV5-6	once	ASSLGAVNTEAF
11	TRBJ2-3	TRBV9	-	ASSVRLGDTQY
9	TRBJ2-5	TRBV20-1	-	SGTEVETQY
12	TRBJ1-4	TRBV6-5	-	ASRPTDFNEKLF
11	TRBJ2-7	TRBV27	-	ASSLGRTYEQY
19	TRBJ2-2	TRBV3-1/TRBV3-2	-	ASSQEGWAGGGRTNTGELF
15	TRBJ2-1	TRBV21-1	-	ASSKRTSPKIHNEQF
14	TRBJ1-1	TRBV6-6	few	ASSSRQGAVGTEAF
9	TRBJ2-1	TRBV11-3	-	ASSLSDEQF
11	TRBJ2-3	TRBV10-3	-	AITSVGTDTQY
10	TRBJ1-1	TRBV6-1	-	ASSERQGKAF
12	TRBJ2-7	TRBV7-2	-	ASRASGGSYEQY
13	TRBJ2-7	TRBV4-1	-	ASSQVAGTGGEQY
16	TRBJ2-1	TRBV28	-	ASSHEGMGGLSRNEQF
12	TRBJ1-4	TRBV19	-	ASAPGQGNEKLF
15	TRBJ2-2	TRBV19	-	ASSIPGTGGFTGELF
14	TRBJ2-5	TRBV12-5	once	ASGLVLSSRGETQY
11	TRBJ2-7	TRBV6-5	-	ASSSPQGHEQY
12	TRBJ1-2	TRBV6-1	-	ASSEPPDGDRYT
15	TRBJ1-3	TRBV11-3	-	ASSRRAGQTSGNTIY
15	TRBJ1-2	TRBV4-1	many	ASSQSDREGATYGYT
14	TRBJ2-7	TRBV28	once	ASSSVQPGQTYEQY
11	TRBJ1-1	TRBV30	-	AWQGGGGTEAF
13	TRBJ2-7	TRBV28	-	ASSLLRGITYEQY
13	TRBJ2-2	TRBV6-1	-	ASSEATGSPGELF
14	TRBJ2-2	TRBV18	-	ASSPPGQGDTGELF
15	TRBJ2-7	TRBV15	-	ATSRVLPGRGVNEQY
13	TRBJ1-6	TRBV7-3	few	ASSLTAGANSPLH
14	TRBJ1-1	TRBV6-1	-	ASSDLSLKLGTEAF
14	TRBJ2-5	TRBV7-2	-	ASSPGRGGHQETQY
15	TRBJ2-6	TRBV9	-	AGSAGQAISGANVLT
13	TRBJ2-7	TRBV3-1/TRBV3-2	-	ASSQGTGAPYEQY
12	TRBJ2-7	TRBV11-2	-	ASSLGGTEYEQY
12	TRBJ2-7	TRBV7-2	-	ASSLGTGTYEQY
11	TRBJ1-1	TRBV24-1	few	ATSAPNSREAF
15	TRBJ1-6	TRBV14	-	ASSQQTGGRGHSPLH
12	TRBJ2-7	TRBV5-4	-	ASSLSGDLYEQY
13	TRBJ1-1	TRBV4-1	-	ASSQVAGSFTEAF
13	TRBJ2-1	TRBV9	-	ASSVGDAAGVEQF
13	TRBJ1-4	TRBV5-4	-	ASSLAGQGYEKLF
13	TRBJ2-1	TRBV18	-	ASSPGRVGYNEQF
11	TRBJ1-1	TRBV29-1	-	SVAQGFNTEAF
15	TRBJ2-3	TRBV7-6	-	ASSFQTGVSLTDTQY
11	TRBJ1-1	TRBV29-1	few	SVDRSENTEAF
13	TRBJ2-2	TRBV5-4	-	ASRLAGGHTGELF